This T cell receptor (beta chain) was captured by sequencing in a study of response to subunit inactivated influenza vaccine. The study's findings and limits: Authors suggested seasonal influenza vaccinations each recruit few new T cells.

The germline V gene encodes CDR1 SQVTM and CDR2 ANQGSEA. V lost 4 bases, J lost 0 bases, and 3 bases lay in between. The CDR3 has 11 amino acids. A single record per CDR3 protein comes from TCRdb applying MiXCR to the RT-PCR reads. Among fewer than 750,000 distinct CDR3 sequences listed, 14% were seen once. This clonotype was observed many times. Its specificity is unknown. The specimen was PBMCs from blood, collected roughly 13 days after vaccination. This receptor was obtained from a man aged 45-65 years who received an inactivated influenza vaccine. The chain uses TRBV29-1 and TRBJ1-1, with D uncertain. CDR3 nucleotide sequence: TGCAGCGTTGCCCTGAACACTGAAGCTTTCTTT. Translated: CSVALNTEAFF. The full variable domain, in which reference TRBV29-1 and TRBJ1-1 provide the parts outside the CDR3, is SAVISQKPSRDICQRGTSLTIQCQVDSQVTMMFWYRQQPGQSLTLIATANQGSEATYESGFVIDKFPISRPNLTFSTLTVSNMSPEDSSIYLCSVALNTEAFFGQGTRLTVV.